The 17 T cell receptor beta chains reported below all come from one sample, sequenced in a study of early T cells in non-severe SARS-CoV-2 infection. TCRdb re-called the 5' RACE reads with MiXCR, one entry per CDR3 protein. The sample lists some 36,000 distinct CDR3 sequences; 6% to 8.5% were seen once. The sample in question was whole blood, obtained at baseline. The receptor source for this set is an adult who was a healthcare worker with PCR-confirmed SARS-CoV-2 infection or an uninfected control (not recorded which).

This clonotype has just a few counts. The chain employs TRBV11-2 and TRBJ2-7; 10 bases match TRBD1. With 5 bases clipped from V and 2 bases from J, the junction kept 6 bases outside the gene matches. Germline assignment: CDR1 SGHAT and CDR2 FQNNGV. The CDR3 runs to 15 residues. Here the CDR3 DNA reads TGTGCCAGCAGCAAAAGCGGGACAGGGGCCTACGAGCAGTACTTC. Translated: CASSKSGTGAYEQYF.

This clonotype appeared a few times. Since no conserved phenylalanine or tryptophan closes the CDR3, a read error is the likely cause. The rearrangement uses TRBV7-9 and TRBJ2-7; no reliable D call. Germline loops: CDR1 SEHNR, CDR2 FQNEAQ (reference sequence). CDR3 length: 13 amino acids. With 4 bases removed from V and 2 bases from J, the gap between germline ends came to 9 bases. The CDR3 bases are TGTGCCAGCAGCTACCTCGGCCCCTACGAGCAGTACTCC. Translation gives CASSYLGPYEQYS.

This clonotype was counted many times. The chain uses TRBV7-9 and TRBJ2-7, with 10 bases identical to TRBD1. V lost 5 bases and J lost 7; bases outside the gene matches: 11. Germline V gene sequence: CDR1 SEHNR, CDR2 FQNEAQ (reference sequence). The length of the CDR3 is 15 residues. The DNA of the CDR3 is TGTGCCAGCAGCCGCTCAACCGACAGGGGGCGGGAGCAGTACTTC. Translating gives CASSRSTDRGREQYF.

This clonotype occurred many times. This chain links TRBV28 with TRBJ1-3, with 7 bases fitting TRBD1. This CDR3 is built from 15 residues. The germline V gene has CDR1 MDHEN and CDR2 SYDVKM. The V and J ends lost 2 bases and 3 bases, in that order; junction bases with no gene match: 4. In DNA form, the CDR3 reads TGTGCCAGCAGTTTACTTCAGGGGGGTGGAAACACCATATATTTT. Amino acids: CASSLLQGGGNTIYF. Using reference TRBV28 and TRBJ1-3 for the parts outside the CDR3, the full variable domain is DVKVTQSSRYLVKRTGEKVFLECVQDMDHENMFWYRQDPGLGLRLIYFSYDVKMKEKGDIPEGYSVSREKKERFSLILESASTNQTSMYLCASSLLQGGGNTIYFGEGSWLTVV.

The table lists this clonotype with many counts. This chain joins TRBV30 and TRBJ1-5, with 10 bases matching TRBD1. Germline-derived CDR1 and CDR2 are GTSNPN and SVGIG (reference sequence). The CDR3 length is 15 residues. After removal of 3 bases from V and 6 bases from J, the junction contained 8 bases not matched to a gene. CDR3 region: CAWRPPGTGAQPQHF. The CDR3 DNA sequence: TGTGCCTGGAGGCCCCCCGGGACAGGGGCTCAGCCCCAGCATTTT.

This clonotype occurred a few times. This chain uses TRBV4-1 with TRBJ2-5; 9 bases are shared with TRBD1. The CDR3 is 16 residues long. J gave up 5 bases and V 5 bases, and 12 bases lay outside the gene matches. The V gene's germline CDR1 is MGHRA and CDR2 YSYEKL. The chain's CDR3 is CASSSRWTGAGETQYF. The CDR3 DNA is TGCGCCAGCAGCTCGCGATGGACAGGGGCTGGGGAGACCCAGTACTTC.

This clonotype was counted a few times. The chain joins TRBV19 to TRBJ2-3; the match to TRBD1 covers 7 bases. V was clipped by 5 bases and J by 3 bases; unmatched bases: 11. The CDR3 covers 16 residues. Germline CDR1 reads LNHDA; CDR2 reads SQIVND (reference sequence). Written as DNA, the CDR3 is TGTGCCAGTAGTCCCGACAAGGGGGCGACGACAGATACGCAGTATTTT. It is translated as CASSPDKGATTDTQYF.

The V and J genes are TRBV3-1 and TRBJ1-2, with a possible D match to TRBD1 (5 bases). Germline lookup yields CDR1 LGHDT and CDR2 YNNKEL (reference sequence). Trimming removed 5 bases from V and 0 bases from J, with 13 bases in between. This CDR3 region has 15 residues. In DNA form, the CDR3 reads TGTGCCAGCAGCTTAGATACAGGAGCTAACTATGGCTACACCTTC. Amino acids: CASSLDTGANYGYTF.

V and J are TRBV27 and TRBJ2-1; 7 positions match TRBD2. The J segment lost 7 bases and the V segment lost 6 bases, leaving 9 bases of the junction unmatched. Germline CDR1 and CDR2: MNHEY and SMNVEV (reference sequence). This CDR3 has 14 amino acids. CDR3 in DNA: TGTGCCAGCAGAGAAGCGGGGTATCTGAATGAGCAGTTCTTC. Translated, it gives CASREAGYLNEQFF.

This clonotype was seen many times. The V gene is TRBV20-1, the J gene TRBJ2-3, with D uncertain. Germline-derived CDR1 and CDR2 are DFQATT and SNEGSKA (reference sequence). Trimming took 6 bases from V and 0 from J, leaving 13 bases between them. This CDR3 spans 14 amino acids. The CDR3, as DNA: TGCAGTGCCCCCGACCGAATTAGCACAGATACGCAGTATTTT. It codes for CSAPDRISTDTQYF.

There are many counts of this clonotype. This sequence joins TRBV27 and TRBJ2-5; TRBD1 is a possible D gene (6 bases). Germline V CDR1 and CDR2: MNHEY, SMNVEV (reference sequence). This CDR3 is built from 15 residues. Trimming removed 6 bases at V and 2 bases at J, with 16 bases between. CDR3 nucleotides: TGTGCCAGCAGCCGAAAGACAGGCGAACAAGAGACCCAGTACTTC. Translation: CASSRKTGEQETQYF.

The CDR3 here is CASSLAGEYEQYF. CDR3 DNA sequence: TGTGCCAGCAGCTTAGCGGGGGAATACGAGCAGTACTTC. This chain links TRBV11-2 with TRBJ2-7, with a possible D match to TRBD2 (6 bases). From germline, CDR1 is SGHAT and CDR2 FQNNGV. Trimming left V 1 base short and J 4 bases short, with 8 bases between. The CDR3 sequence is 13 residues long.

This clonotype was observed many times. The rearrangement joins TRBV21-1 to TRBJ1-6. TRBV21-1 is recorded as a pseudogene. This CDR3 comprises 12 residues. CDR3 in amino acids: CANPNGGSPLHF. The CDR3 region has the DNA TGTGCCAACCCGAACGGTGGGTCACCCCTCCACTTT.

The V gene is TRBV4-2, the J gene TRBJ1-5, with unresolved D. This CDR3 has 13 amino acids. Germline V gene sequence: CDR1 LGHNA, CDR2 YNFKEQ. Trimming left V 0 bases short and J 11 bases short, with 11 bases between. CDR3: CASSQDYDLSQHF. The CDR3, as DNA: TGTGCCAGCAGCCAAGATTACGATCTCTCCCAGCATTTT.

This clonotype showed up just a few times. J is TRBJ2-4 and V is TRBV12-3 or TRBV12-4, with 7 bases lining up with TRBD1. The CDR3 loop spans 13 amino acids. The ends lost 6 bases at V and 7 bases at J; junction bases unmatched: 6. In DNA, the CDR3 is TGTGCCAGCAGAAAAGACAGGGTGAACATTCAGTACTTC. Its translation: CASRKDRVNIQYF.

This clonotype appeared many times. The chain links TRBV24-1 to TRBJ1-2; the D is unclear. Between the trimmed V and J ends, which lost 8 bases and 4 bases, there was a span of 10 bases. Germline-derived CDR1 and CDR2 are KGHDR and SFDVKD. This CDR3 has 12 amino acids. CDR3 region: CATNSGSYGYTF. The DNA of the CDR3 is TGTGCCACCAACTCAGGATCCTATGGCTACACCTTC.

The rearrangement uses TRBV28 and TRBJ1-6; D may be TRBD1 (5 bases). CDR1 MDHEN and CDR2 SYDVKM come from the germline V gene. V dropped 5 bases and J dropped 7 bases, with 15 bases sitting between them. The CDR3 has 15 residues. The CDR3 is CASSPSGKGNSPLHF. The CDR3 DNA follows: TGTGCCAGCAGTCCCTCGGGGAAGGGGAATTCACCCCTCCACTTT.